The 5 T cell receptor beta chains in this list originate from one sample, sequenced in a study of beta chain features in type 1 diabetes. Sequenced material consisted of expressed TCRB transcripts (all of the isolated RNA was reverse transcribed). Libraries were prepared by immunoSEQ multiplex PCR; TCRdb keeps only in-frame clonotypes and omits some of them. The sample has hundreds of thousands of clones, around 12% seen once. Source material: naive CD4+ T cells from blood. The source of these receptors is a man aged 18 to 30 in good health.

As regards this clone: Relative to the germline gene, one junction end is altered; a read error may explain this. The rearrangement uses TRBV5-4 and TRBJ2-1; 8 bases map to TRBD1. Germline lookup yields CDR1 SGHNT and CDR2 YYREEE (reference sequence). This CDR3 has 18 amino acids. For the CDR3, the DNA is TGTGCCAGCAGCTCCCCACCAAGACAGACAGGGGTCTACGATGAGCAGTTCTTC. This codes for CASSSPPRQTGVYDEQFF.

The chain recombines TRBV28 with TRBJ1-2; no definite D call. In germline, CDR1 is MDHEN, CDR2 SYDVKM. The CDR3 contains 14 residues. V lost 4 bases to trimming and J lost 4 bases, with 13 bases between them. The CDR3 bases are TGTGCCAGCAGTTCCCCTCGTCCGGGCTATGGCTACACCTTC. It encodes CASSSPRPGYGYTF.

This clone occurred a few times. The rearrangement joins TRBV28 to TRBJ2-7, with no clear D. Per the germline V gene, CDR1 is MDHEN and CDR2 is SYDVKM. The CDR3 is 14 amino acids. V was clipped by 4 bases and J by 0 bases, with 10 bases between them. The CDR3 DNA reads TGTGCCAGCAGTTCCCACTCCTCCTCCTACGAGCAGTACTTC. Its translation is CASSSHSSSYEQYF. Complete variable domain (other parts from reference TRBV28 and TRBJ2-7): DVKVTQSSRYLVKRTGEKVFLECVQDMDHENMFWYRQDPGLGLRLIYFSYDVKMKEKGDIPEGYSVSREKKERFSLILESASTNQTSMYLCASSSHSSSYEQYFGPGTRLTVT.

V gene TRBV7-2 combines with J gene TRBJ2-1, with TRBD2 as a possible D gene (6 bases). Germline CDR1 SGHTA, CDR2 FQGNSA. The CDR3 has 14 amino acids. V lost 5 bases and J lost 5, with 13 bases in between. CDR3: CASSTLDYHNEQFF. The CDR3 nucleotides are TGTGCCAGCAGCACCTTGGACTATCACAATGAGCAGTTCTTC.

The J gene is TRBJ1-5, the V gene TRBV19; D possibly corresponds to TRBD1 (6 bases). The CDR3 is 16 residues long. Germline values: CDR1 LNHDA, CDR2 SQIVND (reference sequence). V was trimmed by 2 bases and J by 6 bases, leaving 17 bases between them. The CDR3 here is CASSIRQEFFTQPQHF. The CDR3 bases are TGTGCCAGTAGTATAAGACAGGAGTTCTTCACTCAGCCCCAGCATTTT. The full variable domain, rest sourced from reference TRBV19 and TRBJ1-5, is DGGITQSPKYLFRKEGQNVTLSCEQNLNHDAMYWYRQDPGQGLRLIYYSQIVNDFQKGDIAEGYSVSREKKESFPLTVTSAQKNPTAFYLCASSIRQEFFTQPQHFGDGTRLSIL.